The 26 T cell receptor beta chains listed next were all sequenced from one sample in a study of shared clonotypes between healthy human individuals (dated by TCRdb to 2018 to 2020). The receptor library was made with the immunoSEQ multiplex PCR assay. The table comes from immuneACCESS by way of TCRdb, which keeps in-frame sequences with V and J called. Part of the clones is missing from these tables; in studies checked, under half for an unresolved V gene and the rest for unknown reasons. In all, the sample holds approximately 510,000 clones, and approximately 85% of those were seen once. The ten largest make up 10% to 15% of the sample. The specimen was PBMCs. The receptors derive from a woman between 40 and 55 years old in good health. Some clones in this sample may be carry-over from other donors' samples.

This chain joins TRBV28 and TRBJ2-2; 7 bases are a match to TRBD1. This CDR3 contains 15 residues. Germline CDR1 MDHEN, CDR2 SYDVKM. V gave up 4 bases and J gave up 1 base; unmatched junction bases: 3. For the CDR3, the DNA is TGTGCCAGCAGTTCCCAGGGGGTGAACACCGGGGAGCTGTTTTTT. This translates into CASSSQGVNTGELFF.

The rearrangement uses TRBV11-3 and TRBJ2-3; TRBD1 matches at 8 bases. The length of the CDR3 is 15 residues. Germline values: CDR1 SGHNT, CDR2 YENEEA. With V trimmed by 0 bases and J by 2 bases, 1 base remained unmatched. The CDR3 DNA reads TGTGCCAGCAGCTTAGACAGGGGGCTCACAGATACGCAGTATTTT. Translated: CASSLDRGLTDTQYF.

The gene calls are TRBV27 and TRBJ2-7; 11 nucleotides line up with TRBD1. The J segment lost 3 bases and the V segment lost 6 bases, leaving 4 bases of the junction unmatched. This CDR3 contains 14 residues. Germline loops: CDR1 MNHEY, CDR2 SMNVEV (reference sequence). The CDR3 is CASRPGTGGYEQYF. CDR3 DNA sequence: TGTGCCAGCAGACCCGGGACAGGGGGCTACGAGCAGTACTTC.

This clone was counted a few times. V gene TRBV11-2 combines with J gene TRBJ1-5; D is perhaps TRBD1 (6 bases). The CDR3 consists of 16 residues. Trimming left V 2 bases short and J 2 bases short, with 13 bases between. Per the germline V gene, CDR1 is SGHAT and CDR2 is FQNNGV. The CDR3 protein is CASSLLGSGGNQPQHF. The CDR3 DNA sequence: TGTGCCAGCAGCTTACTAGGGTCAGGGGGCAATCAGCCCCAGCATTTT.

This chain joins TRBV29-1 and TRBJ2-1; TRBD2 aligns across 11 bases. From germline, CDR1 is SQVTM and CDR2 ANQGSEA. There are 15 residues in the CDR3. V dropped 6 bases and J dropped 4; count of bases not matched to a gene: 8. CDR3 residues: CSVTSGSSPYNEQFF. As DNA, the CDR3 is TGCAGCGTCACTAGCGGGAGTTCCCCTTACAATGAGCAGTTCTTC.

J is TRBJ2-1 and V is TRBV4-1; tentatively, D is TRBD2 (5 bases). V lost 4 bases, J lost 10 bases, and 17 bases lay in between. Germline CDR1 reads MGHRA; CDR2 reads YSYEKL. CDR3 length equals 14 residues. This CDR3 reads CASSRGAWEGEQFF. The DNA of the CDR3 is TGCGCCAGCAGCCGGGGAGCATGGGAAGGCGAGCAGTTCTTC.

This chain connects TRBV5-4 to TRBJ1-2; 8 nucleotides line up with TRBD1. The germline V gene has CDR1 SGHNT and CDR2 YYREEE (reference sequence). The length of the CDR3 is 13 residues. V dropped 2 bases and J dropped 8; count of bases not matched to a gene: 5. In nucleotides, the CDR3 is TGTGCCAGCAGCTTCACAGGGGGTCAAGGCTACACCTTC. Translating it yields CASSFTGGQGYTF.

This clone appeared once. CDR3 nucleotide sequence: TGTGCCAGCAGTAAACAGGGGGCCTACACTGAAGCTTTCTTT. This translates into CASSKQGAYTEAFF. The V gene is TRBV28, the J gene TRBJ1-1; 9 nucleotides align to TRBD1. V trimming: 5 bases; J trimming: 3 bases; junction bases outside the gene matches: 4. Germline values: CDR1 MDHEN, CDR2 SYDVKM. CDR3 length equals 14 residues.

As regards this clone: Additional DNA sequences in this sample encode the identical CDR3. The chain combines TRBV7-2 with TRBJ2-7; D is perhaps TRBD1 (6 bases). The V and J ends lost 4 bases and 2 bases respectively, with 9 bases between them. The germline V gene has CDR1 SGHTA and CDR2 FQGNSA. The CDR3 extends over 13 amino acids. In nucleotides, the CDR3 is TGTGCCAGCAGCTCACAGGGAGCCTACGAGCAGTACTTC. It yields the protein CASSSQGAYEQYF.

This sequence joins TRBV11-2 and TRBJ2-2, with 11 bases lining up with TRBD2. CDR1 SGHAT and CDR2 FQNNGV come from the germline V gene. V dropped 5 bases and J dropped 4; count of bases not matched to a gene: 3. CDR3 length: 15 residues. The CDR3 region is CASSTGLAGTGELFF. CDR3 in DNA: TGTGCCAGCAGCACCGGACTAGCGGGCACCGGGGAGCTGTTTTTT.

This clone appeared a few times. In DNA form, the CDR3 reads TGTGCCAGCAGGACTAGCTATGGCTACGAGCAGTACTTC. Translated: CASRTSYGYEQYF. The V and J genes are TRBV27 and TRBJ2-7; 7 bases fit TRBD2. This CDR3 region has 13 residues. Germline V CDR1 and CDR2: MNHEY, SMNVEV (reference sequence). Losses at the gene ends were 6 bases for V and 3 bases for J; bases not matched to a gene: 5.

The gene calls are TRBV19 and TRBJ1-5; TRBD1 agrees at 7 bases. CDR1 is LNHDA, CDR2 SQIVND, per germline (reference sequence). The CDR3 is 14 amino acids. V lost 6 bases and J lost 7; bases outside the gene matches: 9. The CDR3 sequence: CASSQDRVEQPQHF. In DNA, the CDR3 is TGTGCCAGTAGCCAAGACAGGGTAGAACAGCCCCAGCATTTT.

The gene calls are TRBV10-2 and TRBJ1-3; 7 nucleotides agree with TRBD1. V was clipped by 3 bases and J by 5 bases; unmatched bases: 4. This CDR3 contains 14 residues. The V gene's germline CDR1 is WSHSY and CDR2 SAAADI. CDR3 nucleotides: TGCGCCAGCAGTGACAGGGGGGGTAGAAACACCATATATTTT. Encoded protein: CASSDRGGRNTIYF.

This clone was detected once. V and J are TRBV2 and TRBJ2-3; TRBD2 agrees at 13 bases. There are 14 residues in the CDR3. Germline CDR1 reads SNHLY; CDR2 reads FYNNEI. With V trimmed by 6 bases and J by 10 bases, 7 bases remained unmatched. CDR3 in amino acids: CASSTSGRALAQYF. As DNA, the CDR3 is TGTGCCAGCAGCACTAGCGGGAGGGCCCTCGCGCAGTATTTT.

The chain joins TRBV27 to TRBJ2-2; the match to TRBD2 covers 7 bases. The CDR3 spans 15 residues. J lost 6 bases, V lost 0 bases, and 4 bases had no gene match. Germline values: CDR1 MNHEY, CDR2 SMNVEV (reference sequence). CDR3 coding DNA: TGTGCCAGCAGTTTATCAGTTGGGGGGGCCGGGGAGCTGTTTTTT. This encodes CASSLSVGGAGELFF.

A few counts support this clone. The chain employs TRBV4-1 and TRBJ2-7; D perhaps matches TRBD2 (6 bases). The CDR3 consists of 11 residues. Trimming removed 8 bases from V and 5 bases from J, with 10 bases in between. Germline-derived CDR1 and CDR2 are MGHRA and YSYEKL. The chain's CDR3 is CASGRFDEQYF. CDR3 bases: TGCGCCAGCGGGAGGTTCGACGAGCAGTACTTC.

Remarks on this clone: This sample also contains other DNA sequences that code for the same CDR3. The V gene is TRBV19, the J gene TRBJ2-5, with a weak D call TRBD1 (6 bases). This CDR3 spans 11 amino acids. Germline lookup yields CDR1 LNHDA and CDR2 SQIVND (reference sequence). With 6 bases removed from V and 5 bases from J, the gap between germline ends came to 7 bases. CDR3 DNA sequence: TGTGCCAGTAGGAGGGGGGAGACCCAGTACTTC. Amino acids: CASRRGETQYF.

Concerning this clone itself: It may be a read error: a sequence one base away is much more abundant. The same CDR3 can be traced to other DNA sequences in this sample. The rearrangement joins TRBV9 to TRBJ2-5; D possibly corresponds to TRBD2 (6 bases). This CDR3 region has 13 residues. With 0 bases removed from V and 5 bases from J, the gap between germline ends came to 8 bases. Germline lookup yields CDR1 SGDLS and CDR2 YYNGEE. This chain's CDR3 is CASSVGGEETQYF. The CDR3 region has the DNA TGTGCCAGCAGCGTAGGGGGGGAGGAGACCCAGTACTTC.

This clone was counted once. The chain employs TRBV29-1 and TRBJ1-2; maybe TRBD1 (5 bases). CDR3 length: 12 residues. V was trimmed by 7 bases and J by 6 bases, leaving 15 bases between them. Germline-derived CDR1 and CDR2 are SQVTM and ANQGSEA. Here the CDR3 DNA reads TGCAGCGCCGAGGGGTCTACCCATGGCTACACCTTC. Its translation: CSAEGSTHGYTF.

This clone was counted a few times. J is TRBJ2-5 and V is TRBV11-2; 11 nucleotides align to TRBD2. The germline gives CDR1 SGHAT, CDR2 FQNNGV. The CDR3 spans 14 residues. Trimming took 5 bases from V and 5 from J; bases not matched to a gene: 4. This chain's CDR3 is CASSNRLAGETQYF. The CDR3 region has the DNA TGTGCCAGCAGCAATCGACTAGCGGGGGAGACCCAGTACTTC.

The genes are TRBV5-1 and TRBJ2-6; 7 nucleotides match TRBD1. The V gene end was trimmed by 0 bases and the J gene end by 2 bases; junction bases not matched to a gene: 5. The V gene's germline CDR1 is SGHRS and CDR2 YFSETQ. The CDR3 length is 17 residues. The CDR3 loop reads CASSLVETGPGANVLTF. CDR3 nucleotides: TGCGCCAGCAGCTTGGTGGAGACAGGGCCTGGGGCCAACGTCCTGACTTTC.

The V and J genes are TRBV2 and TRBJ2-3; 8 bases fit TRBD2. The CDR3 length is 14 residues. The trim removed 7 bases at V and 0 bases at J, leaving 3 bases unmatched. Germline CDR1 reads SNHLY; CDR2 reads FYNNEI. The CDR3 region has the DNA TGTGCCAGCACACTAGCGGTTAGCACAGATACGCAGTATTTT. It specifies CASTLAVSTDTQYF.

This chain uses TRBV4-3 with TRBJ2-4; D is possibly TRBD2 (5 bases). The length of the CDR3 is 15 residues. Trimming cost V 0 bases and J 9 bases, with 15 bases left between them. Germline V CDR1 and CDR2: LGHNA, YSLEER. The CDR3 sequence: CASSQEAGVRGIQYF. CDR3 coding DNA: TGCGCCAGCAGCCAAGAAGCCGGGGTCCGGGGCATTCAGTACTTC.

This clone was observed many times. The chain links TRBV18 to TRBJ1-1; D is undetermined. Trimming shortened V by 4 bases and J by 3 bases, and 9 bases separated the two germline ends. This CDR3 region has 13 residues. Germline CDR1 KGHSH, CDR2 LQKENI. The CDR3 coding sequence is TGTGCCAGCTCACAAGACGGGGACACTGAAGCTTTCTTT. Translating gives CASSQDGDTEAFF.

This clone was counted once. The chain recombines TRBV27 with TRBJ2-6; D ambiguous. The CDR3 runs to 16 residues. Germline CDR1 and CDR2: MNHEY and SMNVEV (reference sequence). With 4 bases removed from V and 0 bases from J, the gap between germline ends came to 10 bases. CDR3 sequence (DNA): TGTGCCAGCAGTTCGACGACAACCTCTGGGGCCAACGTCCTGACTTTC. This encodes CASSSTTTSGANVLTF.

This chain joins TRBV2 and TRBJ1-3; D call uncertain. The V gene's germline CDR1 is SNHLY and CDR2 FYNNEI. This CDR3 is 16 amino acids long. The V gene lost 6 bases and the J gene lost 4 bases, with 19 bases spanning the gap. For the CDR3, the DNA is TGTGCCAGCAGCCAGAGCTGGGCCACCGCGGGAAACACCATATATTTT. It yields the protein CASSQSWATAGNTIYF.